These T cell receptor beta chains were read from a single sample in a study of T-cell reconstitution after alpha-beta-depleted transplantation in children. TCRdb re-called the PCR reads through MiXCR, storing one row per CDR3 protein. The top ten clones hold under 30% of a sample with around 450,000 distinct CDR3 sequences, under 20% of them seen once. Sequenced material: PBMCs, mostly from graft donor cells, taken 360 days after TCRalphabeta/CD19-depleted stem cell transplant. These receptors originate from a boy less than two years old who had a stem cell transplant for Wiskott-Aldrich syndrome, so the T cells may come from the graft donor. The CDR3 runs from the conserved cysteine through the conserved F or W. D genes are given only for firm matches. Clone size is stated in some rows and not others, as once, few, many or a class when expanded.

cdr3_nt: TGTGCCAGCAGCCCCGAAGGGGAAGGGGACAATGAGCAGTTCTTC; cdr3_aa: CASSPEGEGDNEQFF; d_call: -; v_call: TRBV11-2; clone_size: few; j_call: TRBJ2-1
cdr3_nt: TGTGCCAGCTCACCACCGCGACACAGCTACACTGAAGCTTTCTTT; cdr3_aa: CASSPPRHSYTEAFF; d_call: -; v_call: TRBV18; clone_size: few; j_call: TRBJ1-1
cdr3_nt: TGTGCCAGCTTTGTCTTTTCAGGGCTGACTAGCACAGATACGCAGTATTTT; cdr3_aa: CASFVFSGLTSTDTQYF; d_call: -; v_call: TRBV2; clone_size: few; j_call: TRBJ2-3
cdr3_nt: TGTGCCAGCAGTTTAGGGACTCCCTACGAGCAGTACTTC; cdr3_aa: CASSLGTPYEQYF; d_call: -; v_call: TRBV12-3/TRBV12-4; clone_size: many; j_call: TRBJ2-7
cdr3_nt: TGTGCCAGCCGTACGGGGACAACTAATGAAAAACTGTTTTTT; cdr3_aa: CASRTGTTNEKLFF; d_call: -; v_call: TRBV7-2; clone_size: -; j_call: TRBJ1-4
cdr3_nt: TGCGCCAGCAGCTTGACGGGTCTCGAGCAGTACTTC; cdr3_aa: CASSLTGLEQYF; d_call: -; v_call: TRBV5-1; clone_size: many; j_call: TRBJ2-7
cdr3_nt: TGTGCCATCAGGGAGACTAGCGGGAAAGATACGCAGTATTTT; cdr3_aa: CAIRETSGKDTQYF; d_call: TRBD2; v_call: TRBV10-3; clone_size: few; j_call: TRBJ2-3
cdr3_nt: TGTGCCAGCAGCTTCGGATATGGCTACACCTTC; cdr3_aa: CASSFGYGYTF; d_call: -; v_call: TRBV7-2; clone_size: many; j_call: TRBJ1-2
cdr3_nt: TGCGCCAGCAGCTTCCAGGCAGATACGCAGTATTTT; cdr3_aa: CASSFQADTQYF; d_call: -; v_call: TRBV5-1; clone_size: -; j_call: TRBJ2-3
cdr3_nt: TGTGCCAGCACTTGGGCCCGGGACGAGCAGTACTTC; cdr3_aa: CASTWARDEQYF; d_call: -; v_call: TRBV11-2; clone_size: many; j_call: TRBJ2-7
cdr3_nt: TGCGCCAGCAGTTTTGAATGGGATACGCAGTATTTT; cdr3_aa: CASSFEWDTQYF; d_call: -; v_call: TRBV4-1; clone_size: -; j_call: TRBJ2-3
cdr3_nt: TGTGCCTGGAGTGTTCAGGGGACCCAGTACTTC; cdr3_aa: CAWSVQGTQYF; d_call: -; v_call: TRBV30; clone_size: -; j_call: TRBJ2-5
cdr3_nt: TGTGCCTGGAGTGAACCATGGAATGAAGCTTTCTTT; cdr3_aa: CAWSEPWNEAFF; d_call: -; v_call: TRBV30; clone_size: -; j_call: TRBJ1-1
cdr3_nt: TGCAGCGTTGAAGAGAGAGGAGCGAAGTATACAGATACGCAGTATTTT; cdr3_aa: CSVEERGAKYTDTQYF; d_call: -; v_call: TRBV29-1; clone_size: -; j_call: TRBJ2-3
cdr3_nt: TGTGCCAGCAGTTATGTACTCGTCACTAGCGGGAAGAATGAGCAGTTCTTC; cdr3_aa: CASSYVLVTSGKNEQFF; d_call: TRBD2; v_call: TRBV6-5; clone_size: few; j_call: TRBJ2-1
cdr3_nt: TGTGCCAGCAGCGTATGGGAGGGACTAGCGGGAGAGACCCAGTACTTC; cdr3_aa: CASSVWEGLAGETQYF; d_call: TRBD2; v_call: TRBV9; clone_size: few; j_call: TRBJ2-5
cdr3_nt: TGCGCCAGCAGACCGGGACAGGGTTCAGATACGCAGTATTTT; cdr3_aa: CASRPGQGSDTQYF; d_call: TRBD1; v_call: TRBV5-1; clone_size: -; j_call: TRBJ2-3
cdr3_nt: TGCGCCAGCAGCCCCCTCTCGACTAGCGGGGGAAACAATGAGCAGTTCTTC; cdr3_aa: CASSPLSTSGGNNEQFF; d_call: TRBD2; v_call: TRBV5-1; clone_size: -; j_call: TRBJ2-1
cdr3_nt: TGTGCCAGCACCACTCCTCGGGGCAGGGATGAGAATTCACCCCTCCACTTT; cdr3_aa: CASTTPRGRDENSPLHF; d_call: -; v_call: TRBV2; clone_size: -; j_call: TRBJ1-6
cdr3_nt: TGTGCCAGCAGCTTCGTTCAGGGCTCCTACAATGAGCAGTTCTTC; cdr3_aa: CASSFVQGSYNEQFF; d_call: -; v_call: TRBV5-5; clone_size: many; j_call: TRBJ2-1
cdr3_nt: TGTGCCAGCAGCTTGGCCCGGTATGGCTACACCTTC; cdr3_aa: CASSLARYGYTF; d_call: -; v_call: TRBV5-6; clone_size: few; j_call: TRBJ1-2
cdr3_nt: TGTGCCAGCAGTCCGCGTCATACGCAGTATTTT; cdr3_aa: CASSPRHTQYF; d_call: -; v_call: TRBV12-3/TRBV12-4; clone_size: few; j_call: TRBJ2-3
cdr3_nt: TGCGCCAGCAGCTTGCGGCAGGGGAAGTACCAAGAGACCCAGTACTTC; cdr3_aa: CASSLRQGKYQETQYF; d_call: -; v_call: TRBV5-1; clone_size: few; j_call: TRBJ2-5
cdr3_nt: TGTGCCAGCAATTCAGGGGGATACGAGCAGTACTTC; cdr3_aa: CASNSGGYEQYF; d_call: TRBD1; v_call: TRBV12-3/TRBV12-4; clone_size: -; j_call: TRBJ2-7
cdr3_nt: TGCAGCGTTGAAGTGGCGGGTTCCACCGAAGCTTTCTTT; cdr3_aa: CSVEVAGSTEAFF; d_call: -; v_call: TRBV29-1; clone_size: few; j_call: TRBJ1-1
cdr3_nt: TGTGCCATCAGTGCAGGGGCGTTAGACACTGAAGCTTTCTTT; cdr3_aa: CAISAGALDTEAFF; d_call: -; v_call: TRBV10-3; clone_size: few; j_call: TRBJ1-1
cdr3_nt: TGTGCCAGCAGCTTAGGTGGCAGAGGAAAGACCCAGTACTTC; cdr3_aa: CASSLGGRGKTQYF; d_call: -; v_call: TRBV7-2; clone_size: -; j_call: TRBJ2-5
cdr3_nt: TGTGCCACCAGTGCACAGGGAAGGGGACAAGAGACCCAGTACTTC; cdr3_aa: CATSAQGRGQETQYF; d_call: -; v_call: TRBV24-1; clone_size: -; j_call: TRBJ2-5
cdr3_nt: TGTGCCACCAGCAGAGGCAGACTACTACAAGAGACCCAGTACTTC; cdr3_aa: CATSRGRLLQETQYF; d_call: -; v_call: TRBV15; clone_size: few; j_call: TRBJ2-5
cdr3_nt: TGCGCCAGCAGCTACTCCGGGACATACACAGATACGCAGTATTTT; cdr3_aa: CASSYSGTYTDTQYF; d_call: -; v_call: TRBV5-1; clone_size: few; j_call: TRBJ2-3
cdr3_nt: TGTGCCAGCAGCCCCAAGCTGCAGGGGTTAAATCCCGAGCAGTACTTC; cdr3_aa: CASSPKLQGLNPEQYF; d_call: -; v_call: TRBV7-9; clone_size: few; j_call: TRBJ2-7
cdr3_nt: TGTGCCAGCAGGAGGGGTGAGACCACAGATACGCAGTATTTT; cdr3_aa: CASRRGETTDTQYF; d_call: -; v_call: TRBV6-5; clone_size: few; j_call: TRBJ2-3
cdr3_nt: TGTGCCAGCAGCTTGGATGAAGATACGCAGTATTTT; cdr3_aa: CASSLDEDTQYF; d_call: -; v_call: TRBV11-2; clone_size: -; j_call: TRBJ2-3